Given below is one TCR beta chain in context. Its antigen is still unknown. The data originate from a study of T cells after yellow fever vaccination. Study-wide context: Preparation of fractions with low cell numbers was performed using SMART-Seq v4 Ultra Low Input.

General study findings and limits: A weaker but faster secondary response was observed, peaking on day 5 versus 15. The booster saw the reappearance of most primary-vaccination clones (roughly 96% CD4, roughly 87% CD8).

In making TCR cDNA, 5'RACE template switching added a universal primer site and UMIs to it. MiXCR, run by TCRdb on the 5' RACE reads, gives a single entry per CDR3 protein. The sample lists hundreds of thousands of distinct CDR3 sequences, roughly a sixth occurring once. The ends were cut back, 2 bases at V and 6 bases at J, with 10 bases in the middle. This CDR3 is 13 amino acids long. Germline V gives CDR1 SEHNR, CDR2 FQNEAQ (reference sequence). The gene calls are TRBV7-9 and TRBJ1-2; D unresolved. Source: PBMCs, taken 4 to 6 days after the first yellow fever vaccination. This TCR derives from a man younger than 35 who received the YFV17D yellow fever vaccine. CDR3 nucleotides: TGTGCCAGCAGCTTAAGCAACATAGATGGCTACACCTTC. It is translated as CASSLSNIDGYTF.